The rows below give T cell receptor beta chains drawn from one sample of a study of blood T cell repertoires in COVID-19. Libraries were prepared by immunoSEQ multiplex PCR; TCRdb keeps only in-frame clonotypes and omits some of them. In the table there are approximately 200,000 clones, 81% of which are singletons. The sample was peripheral blood. The receptors derive from an elderly woman with COVID-19, enrolled during active disease. Both conserved end residues are trimmed from each CDR3. A D gene is named only where the DNA matches it firmly.

V gene	D gene	J gene	CDR3 length	CDR3 protein
TRBV7-8	NA	TRBJ1-3	12	ASSLRGSGNTIY
TRBV3-1/TRBV3-2	NA	TRBJ1-2	11	ASSQHGVYGYT
TRBV5-8	TRBD2	TRBJ2-7	12	ASSTAGLFHEQY
TRBV9	TRBD1	TRBJ2-5	16	ASSVAQFRQGVQETQY
TRBV12-5	TRBD2	TRBJ2-7	12	ASGLSLAAYEQY
TRBV30	NA	TRBJ1-5	14	AWSPRAGGAYQPQH
TRBV6-6	NA	TRBJ1-1	13	ASSYSPTEMTEAF
TRBV29-1	NA	TRBJ2-1	12	SVGVGDFYNEQF
TRBV27	NA	TRBJ2-7	12	ASSNQGYSYEQY
TRBV7-6	TRBD2	TRBJ2-1	14	ASSGLAGGPYNEQF
TRBV5-1	TRBD2	TRBJ2-1	13	ASSRVVSGTDEQF
TRBV27	TRBD1	TRBJ2-7	12	ASSFLDREGEQY
TRBV14	NA	TRBJ1-1	12	ASSQVRQGSEAF
TRBV7-2	TRBD2	TRBJ2-5	15	ASSLGAASGVQETQY
TRBV3-1/TRBV3-2	TRBD2	TRBJ2-5	14	ASSPGLASPRETQY
TRBV4-1	NA	TRBJ2-1	15	ASSQLSNSPRYNEQF
TRBV2	NA	TRBJ2-1	9	ASSERSEQF
TRBV27	NA	TRBJ2-3	12	ASRLTLASDTQY
TRBV5-1	TRBD2	TRBJ2-3	14	ASSPPSGYSTDTQY
TRBV5-4	TRBD1	TRBJ2-3	14	ASSLGGQGPTDTQY
TRBV3-1/TRBV3-2	NA	TRBJ1-4	15	ASSQVARGATNEKLF
TRBV5-1	NA	TRBJ2-7	10	ASSAQSYEQY
TRBV5-5	NA	TRBJ1-5	14	ASSLRLQSGNQPQH
TRBV3-1/TRBV3-2	TRBD2	TRBJ2-4	14	ASSRSGGARRNIQY
TRBV10-3	TRBD2	TRBJ2-1	14	AISPTGTSVYNEQF
TRBV18	NA	TRBJ2-2	14	ASSPRLPGVTGELF
TRBV28	TRBD1	TRBJ1-2	11	ASTFPDRVGYT
TRBV13	NA	TRBJ2-5	10	ASSFNGETQY
TRBV7-2	TRBD1	TRBJ1-5	13	ASSAQTGPLGAQH
TRBV5-1	TRBD1	TRBJ1-2	15	ASSLRQGASTNYGYT
TRBV11-3	NA	TRBJ2-7	12	ASSFSGTSYEQY
TRBV2	NA	TRBJ1-5	12	ASSETGLHQPQH
TRBV12-1	NA	TRBJ2-2	14	ASSCKTSANTGELF
TRBV27	TRBD2	TRBJ2-2	16	ASSRLAGVMGDTGELF
TRBV18	TRBD2	TRBJ2-7	15	ASSPELLAVHSYEQY
TRBV29-1	NA	TRBJ2-1	14	SVRIAAPASINEQF
TRBV12-3/TRBV12-4	TRBD1	TRBJ2-3	11	ASSFTGVDTQY
TRBV29-1	NA	TRBJ2-7	10	SVETKLYEQY
TRBV29-1	NA	TRBJ1-2	12	SVRGTGGNYGYT
TRBV5-1	NA	TRBJ2-7	14	ASSPGGRTGVYEQY
TRBV10-3	TRBD2	TRBJ2-3	12	AISELAGADTQY
TRBV19	TRBD1	TRBJ1-5	14	ASSIRGQGVNQPQH
TRBV7-9	TRBD2	TRBJ2-1	15	ASSPRLAGGQDNEQF
TRBV6-5	NA	TRBJ2-2	13	ASSRDTPNTGELF